This T cell receptor (beta chain) comes out of a study of blood T cell repertoires in COVID-19. The participants were between roughly 18 and 90 years old and came from some 25 US areas. Source study methods: Amplified reference gene primers provided the basis for estimating nucleated cell counts. Measured with immunoSEQ multiplex PCR; TCRdb has only the in-frame clones, and not every one. That table supplies the V and J calls and clone size; D and trimming were determined from the DNA. The sample has around 500,000 clones; around 85% are singletons. The CDR3 sequence is 15 residues long. V gave up 4 bases and J gave up 1 base; unmatched junction bases: 4. The V gene's germline CDR1 is SGDLS and CDR2 YYNGEE.

This clonotype was sampled from a woman aged 55-69 years who had recovered from COVID-19. This chain uses TRBV9 with TRBJ2-1; 8 bases agree with TRBD2. The sample comprised PBMCs or T cells enriched from blood (not recorded which). The CDR3 DNA reads TGTGCCAGCAGCCCGGGGGGGCTATCCTACAATGAGCAGTTCTTC. As protein: CASSPGGLSYNEQFF.